This TCR beta chain stems from a study of blood T cell repertoires in COVID-19. Overall study: Sites across the United States, Italy and Spain contributed samples from acute and convalescent COVID-19. Sources were T cells, B-cell-depleted T cells, or PBMCs; the material itself was cDNA or gDNA.

After removal of 3 bases from V and 4 bases from J, the junction contained 7 bases not matched to a gene. Germline V gives CDR1 SGHKS, CDR2 YYEKEE (reference sequence). The CDR3 is 16 residues long. Per the authors' pipeline: For nucleated cells, counts were estimated from reference gene primer amplification. This table comes from immunoSEQ multiplex PCR, and its TCRdb copy is limited to in-frame clones, with some not included. Clonal size and the V and J genes are those of that table, whereas D and trimming came from the DNA. This sample has about 150,000 clones, with about 90% found just once. This clonotype was sampled from a man aged 60 to 69 with active or convalescent COVID-19. The sample comprised peripheral blood. This sequence joins TRBV5-5 and TRBJ1-4; 9 bases align to TRBD1. The CDR3 spells CASSWNRGQGNEKLFF. In DNA, the CDR3 is TGTGCCAGCAGCTGGAACAGGGGGCAGGGTAATGAAAAACTGTTTTTT.